This T cell receptor beta chain is drawn from a study of PD-L1 blockade in urothelial cancer. Study overall: Patients commenced intravenous atezolizumab, 1,200 mg every 3 weeks, in 2014. Blood was evaluated 3 weeks (second dose) and 6 weeks after therapy began.

Repertoires were generated with immunoSEQ multiplex PCR, while TCRdb's copy carries only in-frame clones and drops some. The table has 30,000 to 50,000 clones, about 89% seen once. V shed 3 bases and J 11 bases; nucleotides not matched to a gene: 16. The CDR3 length is 16 residues. Germline CDR1 and CDR2: ENHRY and SYGVKD. Time point reported: pretreatment peripheral blood. Sample numbers ranged from 1 to 8 per patient, encompassing pretreatment and on-treatment collections. This receptor was obtained from a woman aged 60-75 years with urothelial cancer. The specimen was PBMCs, collected around atezolizumab (anti-PD-L1) treatment. This chain uses TRBV10-3 with TRBJ2-3, with 8 bases that match TRBD2. CDR3 loop: CAISDPPSGYRHLQYF. CDR3 DNA: TGTGCCATCAGTGACCCCCCTAGCGGGTATCGCCATTTGCAGTATTTT.